The present TCR beta chain was sequenced within a study of cytomegalovirus exposure and HLA in healthy donors. Study-level information: Assignment to the Caucasian-associated ancestry cluster applied to more than 75% of the approximately 360 genotyped donors.

Per germline, CDR1 LGHNA and CDR2 YSLEER. The CDR3 extends over 19 amino acids. PCR used 60 Vbeta primers and 13 Jbeta primers. Assay used: immunoSEQ multiplex PCR; TCRdb lists only in-frame clones, some missing. The repertoire has about 170,000 clones, approximately 84% of them found once; the top ten carry about 2.5%. On this clone: The junction does not match germline at one end; this may be a read error.

This sequence was found in a man aged 25 to 40 in good health and CMV-seropositive. Sequencing was carried out using PBMCs. The chain carries TRBV4-3 and TRBJ2-3; 10 bases agree with TRBD2. The CDR3 sequence: CASSQEGEPSGRFTYTQYF. The CDR3 coding sequence is TGCGCCAGCAGCCAAGAGGGAGAGCCTAGCGGGAGATTCACATATACGCAGTATTTT.